The 22 T cell receptor beta chains below were found in one sample sequenced in a study of cytomegalovirus exposure and HLA in healthy donors. PCR primers comprised 60 Vbeta and 13 Jbeta primers. Assay used: immunoSEQ multiplex PCR; TCRdb lists only in-frame clones, some missing. Here the sample spans about 90,000 clones, approximately 78% being singletons. What was sequenced was PBMCs. These receptors all come from a woman between 40 and 50 years old in good health and CMV-seropositive.

CDR3 sequence (DNA): TGTGCCAGCAGCTCAAAGGAGGCCGGGGAGCTGTTTTTT. This translates into CASSSKEAGELFF. The chain uses TRBV7-6 and TRBJ2-2; possibly TRBD2 for D (5 bases). The CDR3 consists of 13 residues. The germline V gene has CDR1 SGHVS and CDR2 FNYEAQ. Trimming shortened V by 4 bases and J by 6 bases, and 9 bases separated the two germline ends. The full variable domain, rest sourced from reference TRBV7-6 and TRBJ2-2, is GAGVSQSPRYKVTKRGQDVALRCDPISGHVSLYWYRQALGQGPEFLTYFNYEAQQDKSGLPNDRFSAERPEGSISTLTIQRTEQRDSAMYRCASSSKEAGELFFGEGSRLTVL.

The chain recombines TRBV4-3 with TRBJ1-6, with 10 bases identical to TRBD1. This CDR3 spans 16 amino acids. Germline-derived CDR1 and CDR2 are LGHNA and YSLEER. Unmatched junction bases numbered 3, after V lost 0 bases and J lost 7 bases. The CDR3 sequence is CASSQDRTGGNSPLHF. The CDR3 coding sequence is TGCGCCAGCAGCCAAGATCGGACAGGGGGGAATTCACCCCTCCACTTT.

The chain has TRBV4-1 and TRBJ2-7; tentatively, D is TRBD1 (6 bases). V shed 0 bases and J shed 0 bases, with 12 bases lying between them. The CDR3 totals 16 residues. The germline CDR1 and CDR2 sequences are MGHRA and YSYEKL. CDR3 region: CASSQEPRGSSYEQYF. The CDR3 DNA follows: TGCGCCAGCAGCCAAGAGCCCAGGGGCAGCTCCTACGAGCAGTACTTC.

V and J are TRBV10-1 and TRBJ2-7; D is perhaps TRBD1 (5 bases). The CDR3 has 12 amino acids. Deletions cut 3 bases from V and 4 bases from J, with 7 bases between. Germline V gene sequence: CDR1 WNHNN, CDR2 SYGVQD (reference sequence). The CDR3 sequence: CASSERGYEQYF. In nucleotides, the CDR3 is TGCGCCAGCAGTGAAAGGGGATACGAGCAGTACTTC.

The chain links TRBV2 to TRBJ2-1; 12 bases align to TRBD2. The germline gives CDR1 SNHLY, CDR2 FYNNEI. The CDR3 is 15 amino acids. J was trimmed by 2 bases and V by 9 bases; bases with no gene match: 5. The CDR3 spells CARGLAGLPYNEQFF. In nucleotides, the CDR3 is TGTGCCAGAGGACTAGCGGGACTACCCTACAATGAGCAGTTCTTC.

The CDR3 bases are TGTGCCAGCAGTTACGGCGGAAACACCGGGGAGCTGTTTTTT. Translation: CASSYGGNTGELFF. The V gene is TRBV6-5, the J gene TRBJ2-2; D uncertain. Germline V gives CDR1 MNHEY, CDR2 SVGAGI. The CDR3 spans 14 residues. V gave up 2 bases and J gave up 2 bases, with 6 bases separating them.

The CDR3 region is CASSVSGQGARRDEQYF. CDR3 nucleotide sequence: TGTGCCAGCAGCGTATCGGGACAGGGGGCGCGTAGGGACGAGCAGTACTTC. This rearrangement joins TRBV9 to TRBJ2-7; 12 nucleotides line up with TRBD1. The trim removed 1 base at V and 5 bases at J, leaving 10 bases unmatched. From germline, CDR1 is SGDLS and CDR2 YYNGEE. The CDR3 has 17 amino acids.

The chain employs TRBV28 and TRBJ2-3; 10 nucleotides line up with TRBD1. Germline loops: CDR1 MDHEN, CDR2 SYDVKM. The CDR3 has 15 residues. With 6 bases clipped from V and 5 bases from J, the junction kept 8 bases outside the gene matches. The CDR3: CASSSPGQGRDTQYF. DNA of the CDR3: TGTGCCAGCAGCTCTCCGGGACAGGGGAGAGATACGCAGTATTTT.

In this sample, this clone turned up a few times. V gene TRBV4-1 combines with J gene TRBJ2-1; maybe TRBD2 (6 bases). The germline gives CDR1 MGHRA, CDR2 YSYEKL. Trimming left V 6 bases short and J 4 bases short, with 10 bases between. This CDR3 spans 13 amino acids. Written as DNA, the CDR3 is TGCGCCAGCAGACTGGACTATTACAATGAGCAGTTCTTC. This encodes CASRLDYYNEQFF.

The V gene is TRBV19, the J gene TRBJ1-5; D ambiguous. CDR1 and CDR2 (germline): LNHDA, SQIVND (reference sequence). V was cut by 3 bases and J by 1 base, with 13 bases left in between. CDR3 size: 16 residues. CDR3 in DNA: TGTGCCAGTAGTATCTTTTTGGCTAGAAGCAATCAGCCCCAGCATTTT. This encodes CASSIFLARSNQPQHF.

The chain is built from TRBV13 and TRBJ2-1; TRBD1 matches at 8 bases. The CDR3 sequence is 18 residues long. The V segment lost 5 bases and the J segment 0 bases; nucleotides outside the gene matches: 12. The germline CDR1 and CDR2 sequences are PRHDT and FYEKMQ (reference sequence). For the CDR3, the DNA is TGTGCCAGCAGCCCCGGCAGGGGGCGTATTACCTCCTACAATGAGCAGTTCTTC. Translated: CASSPGRGRITSYNEQFF.

This clone was found once. The J gene is TRBJ1-2, the V gene TRBV4-2; D remains unclear. Germline V gene data show CDR1 as LGHNA and CDR2 as YNFKEQ. V was pared by 1 base and J by 0 bases, with 12 bases between. CDR3 length: 16 residues. CDR3 protein: CASSQGLAPANYGYTF. For the CDR3, the DNA is TGTGCCAGCAGCCAAGGGTTGGCACCCGCTAACTATGGCTACACCTTC.

The J gene is TRBJ1-2, the V gene TRBV19; D gene ambiguous. The CDR3 totals 15 residues. With 0 bases removed from V and 4 bases from J, the gap between germline ends came to 12 bases. Germline CDR1 is LNHDA and CDR2 is SQIVND (reference sequence). CDR3: CASSIEGGRLYGYTF. The CDR3 DNA is TGTGCCAGTAGTATAGAAGGAGGGCGACTCTATGGCTACACCTTC.

A word on this clone: The germline gene is not matched at one end of the junction; a read error may be the cause. V is TRBV7-9 and J is TRBJ2-5, with D tentatively TRBD1 (5 bases). This CDR3 spans 14 amino acids. CDR1 is SEHNR, CDR2 FQNEAQ, per germline (reference sequence). CDR3 sequence reads: CSSSLRTNQETQYF. CDR3 sequence (DNA): TGTTCCAGCAGCCTTAGGACAAATCAAGAGACCCAGTACTTC.

The V call is TRBV7-2, the J call TRBJ2-1; the D is unclear. Per the germline V gene, CDR1 is SGHTA and CDR2 is FQGNSA. V was clipped by 5 bases and J by 0 bases, with 14 bases between them. The CDR3 extends over 16 amino acids. The CDR3 bases are TGTGCCAGCAGCCCACTGGCGGAAAGCTCCTACAATGAGCAGTTCTTC. It translates to CASSPLAESSYNEQFF. The entire variable domain, with the rest obtained from reference TRBV7-2 and TRBJ2-1, is as follows: GAGVSQSPSNKVTEKGKDVELRCDPISGHTALYWYRQSLGQGLEFLIYFQGNSAPDKSGLPSDRFSAERTGGSVSTLTIQRTQQEDSAVYLCASSPLAESSYNEQFFGPGTRLTVL.

The chain recombines TRBV12-5 with TRBJ1-4, with D tentatively TRBD1 (5 bases). Looked up from germline, CDR1 is LGHNT and CDR2 is FRNRAP. The length of the CDR3 is 18 residues. V was trimmed by 0 bases and J by 2 bases, leaving 16 bases between them. The CDR3 sequence: CASGLVPGSRQTNEKLFF. The CDR3, as DNA: TGTGCTAGTGGTTTGGTTCCAGGTTCCCGACAGACTAATGAAAAACTGTTTTTT.

The DNA of the CDR3 is TGTGCCAGCACGGGACAGGGGTCAGATACGCAGTATTTT. Protein: CASTGQGSDTQYF. The chain joins TRBV6-6 to TRBJ2-3, with TRBD1 matching over 10 bases. The germline CDR1 and CDR2 sequences are MNHNY and SVGAGI (reference sequence). CDR3 length equals 13 residues. V shed 7 bases and J 4 bases; nucleotides not matched to a gene: 2.

The gene calls are TRBV27 and TRBJ2-7; 9 nucleotides align to TRBD2. This CDR3 has 15 amino acids. Per the germline V gene, CDR1 is MNHEY and CDR2 is SMNVEV (reference sequence). With 3 bases clipped from V and 4 bases from J, the junction kept 7 bases outside the gene matches. CDR3 nucleotides: TGTGCCAGCAGTTTCGGGGCTAGCGGGATATACGAGCAGTACTTC. Its protein product is CASSFGASGIYEQYF.

This rearrangement joins TRBV19 to TRBJ2-7; tentative D call: TRBD1 (6 bases). The CDR3 consists of 15 residues. The germline gives CDR1 LNHDA, CDR2 SQIVND (reference sequence). V was clipped by 5 bases and J by 2 bases, with 16 bases between them. This chain's CDR3 is CASSLPGTFAYEQYF. The DNA for the CDR3 is TGTGCCAGTAGTCTCCCCGGGACATTCGCCTACGAGCAGTACTTC.

The CDR3 protein is CASSAQGGETQYF. CDR3 sequence (DNA): TGTGCCAGCAGCGCGCAGGGGGGAGAGACCCAGTACTTC. V gene TRBV5-4 combines with J gene TRBJ2-5; a possible D gene is TRBD1 (7 bases). The CDR3 runs to 13 residues. CDR1 is SGHNT and CDR2 is YYREEE in the germline V gene (reference sequence). The V end lost 4 bases, the J end lost 4 bases, and 11 bases lay between the germline ends. The variable domain in full, completed from reference TRBV5-4 and TRBJ2-5, reads ETGVTQSPTHLIKTRGQQVTLRCSSQSGHNTVSWYQQALGQGPQFIFQYYREEENGRGNFPPRFSGLQFPNYSSELNVNALELDDSALYLCASSAQGGETQYFGPGTRLLVL.

This clone was observed a handful of times. The chain couples TRBV5-6 to TRBJ2-7; 10 bases fit TRBD2. This CDR3 comprises 15 residues. V was pared by 4 bases and J by 3 bases, with 7 bases of the junction left unmatched. Germline CDR1 is SGHDT and CDR2 is YYEEEE. CDR3: CASSPLLAGVYEQYF. The CDR3 nucleotides are TGTGCCAGCAGCCCCCTGCTAGCGGGAGTCTACGAGCAGTACTTC.

A remark on this clone: It may be a read error: a sequence one base away is much more abundant. In the same sample, other DNA sequences code for this CDR3. This chain uses TRBV5-1 with TRBJ2-7; D remains ambiguous. Germline assignment: CDR1 SGHRS and CDR2 YFSETQ. The CDR3 has 14 amino acids. Here the CDR3 reads CASSIRSSTYEQYF. In nucleotides, the CDR3 is TGCGCAAGCAGCATACGGAGTAGCACCTACGAGCAGTACTTC.